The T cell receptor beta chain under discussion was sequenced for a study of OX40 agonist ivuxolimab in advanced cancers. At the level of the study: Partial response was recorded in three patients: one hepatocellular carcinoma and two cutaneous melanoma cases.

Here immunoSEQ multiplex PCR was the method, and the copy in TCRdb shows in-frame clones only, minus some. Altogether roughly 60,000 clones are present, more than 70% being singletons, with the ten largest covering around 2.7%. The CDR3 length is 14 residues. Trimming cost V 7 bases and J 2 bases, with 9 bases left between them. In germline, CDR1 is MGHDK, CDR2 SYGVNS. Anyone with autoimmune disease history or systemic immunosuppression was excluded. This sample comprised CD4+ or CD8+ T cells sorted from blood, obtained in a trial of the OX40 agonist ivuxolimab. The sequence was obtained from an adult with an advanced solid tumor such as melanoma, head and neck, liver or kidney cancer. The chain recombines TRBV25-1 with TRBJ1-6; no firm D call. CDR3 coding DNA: TGTGCCAGCAACCAAGGGACCTATAATTCACCCCTCCACTTT. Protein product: CASNQGTYNSPLHF.